Following are 30 T cell receptor beta chains from one sample sequenced in a study of cytomegalovirus exposure and HLA in healthy donors. Use of 60 Vbeta and 13 Jbeta primers characterized the PCR. TCRdb keeps only in-frame clones here, not all; method: immunoSEQ multiplex PCR. In total, the table holds around 160,000 clones. The sequencing sample was made of PBMCs. Receptor source: a woman in her forties or fifties in good health and CMV-seronegative.

The rearrangement uses TRBV5-6 and TRBJ1-5, with D possibly TRBD1 on 5 matching bases. The CDR3 totals 16 residues. The V gene lost 2 bases and the J gene lost 2 bases, with 14 bases spanning the gap. Germline V gene lookup returns CDR1 SGHDT and CDR2 YYEEEE. CDR3 residues: CASSFTQALGNQPQHF. In DNA, the CDR3 is TGTGCCAGCAGCTTTACACAGGCTCTCGGCAATCAGCCCCAGCATTTT.

The CDR3 sequence is CASSISGQEKLFF. DNA for the CDR3: TGTGCCAGCAGCATTTCCGGACAGGAAAAACTGTTTTTT. This chain uses TRBV7-9 with TRBJ1-4, with TRBD1 as a possible D gene (6 bases). Germline V lookup: CDR1 SEHNR, CDR2 FQNEAQ (reference sequence). The ends were cut back, 5 bases at V and 8 bases at J, with 12 bases in the middle. The CDR3 spans 13 residues.

Points on this clone: The junction shows a germline mismatch at one end, possibly a read error. The chain carries TRBV9 and TRBJ1-1; 10 positions agree with TRBD1. Germline values: CDR1 SGDLS, CDR2 YYNGEE. The CDR3 totals 12 residues. This CDR3 reads CHERDRGPEAFF. CDR3 bases: TGCCATGAGCGGGACAGGGGTCCTGAAGCTTTCTTT.

The chain employs TRBV4-2 and TRBJ2-1; TRBD2 matches 8 bases. The CDR3 extends over 16 amino acids. The V and J ends lost 0 bases and 3 bases, in that order; junction bases with no gene match: 4. Per germline, CDR1 LGHNA and CDR2 YNFKEQ. CDR3 in amino acids: CASSQESLADYNEQFF. The CDR3 DNA is TGTGCCAGCAGCCAAGAGTCACTAGCGGACTACAATGAGCAGTTCTTC.

The rearrangement links TRBV19 to TRBJ1-5, with TRBD1 as a possible D gene (6 bases). From germline, CDR1 is LNHDA and CDR2 SQIVND (reference sequence). V was pared by 6 bases and J by 1 base, with 13 bases between. The CDR3 runs to 15 residues. The CDR3 DNA follows: TGTGCCAGTAGAAGGGGGGGGCGAAGCAATCAGCCCCAGCATTTT. It codes for CASRRGGRSNQPQHF.

The rearrangement joins TRBV19 to TRBJ2-5; D is unclear. The CDR3 totals 16 residues. V shed 5 bases and J shed 1 base, with 17 bases lying between them. Germline loops: CDR1 LNHDA, CDR2 SQIVND (reference sequence). The CDR3: CASSFKSYPIQETQYF. The DNA of the CDR3 is TGTGCCAGTAGTTTCAAGAGCTACCCCATCCAAGAGACCCAGTACTTC.

This rearrangement joins TRBV15 to TRBJ2-2, with D tentatively TRBD1 (5 bases). V lost 0 bases and J lost 3, with 11 bases in between. Germline V gene sequence: CDR1 LNHNV, CDR2 YYDKDF (reference sequence). The CDR3 is made up of 16 amino acids. This CDR3 is CATSRDKAGHTGELFF. DNA for the CDR3: TGTGCCACCAGCAGAGATAAGGCAGGGCACACCGGGGAGCTGTTTTTT.

The chain carries TRBV29-1 and TRBJ1-2; D gene uncertain. This CDR3 comprises 14 residues. Germline V lookup: CDR1 SQVTM, CDR2 ANQGSEA. The germline V and J ends were trimmed by 5 bases and 4 bases, with 17 bases remaining between them. CDR3 nucleotides: TGCAGCGTTTCCCGGACGGGCGGAGGCTATGGCTACACCTTC. It yields the protein CSVSRTGGGYGYTF. The full variable domain, its missing parts supplied by reference TRBV29-1 and TRBJ1-2, is SAVISQKPSRDICQRGTSLTIQCQVDSQVTMMFWYRQQPGQSLTLIATANQGSEATYESGFVIDKFPISRPNLTFSTLTVSNMSPEDSSIYLCSVSRTGGGYGYTFGSGTRLTVV.

The chain employs TRBV5-6 and TRBJ2-5, with 7 bases identical to TRBD2. The CDR3 totals 13 residues. Trimming removed 4 bases from V and 4 bases from J; junction bases left unmatched: 4. Germline V lookup: CDR1 SGHDT, CDR2 YYEEEE. The CDR3 DNA is TGTGCCAGCAGCCCAAGCGGGGCAGAGACCCAGTACTTC. This codes for CASSPSGAETQYF. Full variable domain (outside the CDR3, taken from reference TRBV5-6 and TRBJ2-5): DAGVTQSPTHLIKTRGQQVTLRCSPKSGHDTVSWYQQALGQGPQFIFQYYEEEERQRGNFPDRFSGHQFPNYSSELNVNALLLGDSALYLCASSPSGAETQYFGPGTRLLVL.

V usage is TRBV7-3 and J usage is TRBJ2-1; perhaps TRBD2 as D (6 bases). The CDR3 length is 15 residues. V was pared by 4 bases and J by 9 bases, with 19 bases between. Germline V gene sequence: CDR1 SGHTA, CDR2 FQGTGA. The DNA for the CDR3 is TGTGCCAGCAGCTCCTCCGGAGGGGAGCTCTTTGAGCAGTTCTTC. Amino acids: CASSSSGGELFEQFF.

J is TRBJ1-5 and V is TRBV19; 7 nucleotides align to TRBD1. V shed 5 bases and J 2 bases; nucleotides not matched to a gene: 12. There are 17 residues in the CDR3. Germline assignment: CDR1 LNHDA and CDR2 SQIVND (reference sequence). The CDR3 DNA follows: TGTGCCAGTAGTGGGGGCCGACAGGGAAGGGGCAATCAGCCCCAGCATTTT. Protein: CASSGGRQGRGNQPQHF.

The chain has TRBV15 and TRBJ2-7, with TRBD1 matching 7 bases. This CDR3 has 14 residues. Germline lookup yields CDR1 LNHNV and CDR2 YYDKDF (reference sequence). V lost 5 bases, J lost 6 bases, and 10 bases stayed unmatched. CDR3 nucleotide sequence: TGTGCCACCAGCGCCGACAGGGCCGCTGGCGAGCAGTACTTC. Translation: CATSADRAAGEQYF.

The chain joins TRBV5-6 to TRBJ2-5, with 8 positions matching TRBD1. The V gene end was trimmed by 2 bases and the J gene end by 2 bases; junction bases not matched to a gene: 5. The CDR3 contains 15 residues. Germline CDR1 SGHDT, CDR2 YYEEEE. CDR3: CASSFLDRAQETQYF. The DNA for the CDR3 is TGTGCCAGCAGCTTCCTGGACAGGGCACAAGAGACCCAGTACTTC. The entire variable domain, with the rest obtained from reference TRBV5-6 and TRBJ2-5, is as follows: DAGVTQSPTHLIKTRGQQVTLRCSPKSGHDTVSWYQQALGQGPQFIFQYYEEEERQRGNFPDRFSGHQFPNYSSELNVNALLLGDSALYLCASSFLDRAQETQYFGPGTRLLVL.

With respect to this clone: Other DNA sequences in the sample encode the same CDR3. The J gene is TRBJ1-3, the V gene TRBV30; D is uncertain. There are 13 residues in the CDR3. Germline values: CDR1 GTSNPN, CDR2 SVGIG (reference sequence). Between the trimmed V and J ends, which lost 2 bases and 1 base, there was a span of 6 bases. CDR3 loop: CAWSRGSGNTIYF. The CDR3 DNA reads as TGTGCCTGGAGTCGGGGTTCTGGAAACACCATATATTTT. The variable domain in full, completed from reference TRBV30 and TRBJ1-3, reads SQTIHQWPATLVQPVGSPLSLECTVEGTSNPNLYWYRQAAGRGLQLLFYSVGIGQISSEVPQNLSASRPQDRQFILSSKKLLLSDSGFYLCAWSRGSGNTIYFGEGSWLTVV.

The chain employs TRBV9 and TRBJ1-2, with TRBD1 as a possible D gene (6 bases). This CDR3 has 14 residues. V was trimmed by 0 bases and J by 8 bases, leaving 14 bases between them. Germline V gene sequence: CDR1 SGDLS, CDR2 YYNGEE. CDR3 sequence (DNA): TGTGCCAGCAGCGTAGATCCAGGGGAAAACGGCTACACCTTC. This encodes CASSVDPGENGYTF.

The V call is TRBV4-2, the J call TRBJ2-2; 7 nucleotides agree with TRBD2. The V gene's germline CDR1 is LGHNA and CDR2 YNFKEQ. The CDR3 covers 19 residues. V was pared by 4 bases and J by 6 bases, with 20 bases of the junction left unmatched. In DNA, the CDR3 is TGTGCCAGCAGCCTCAGAGGTTTGGGGGGAGGGAACCTTCCCGGGGAGCTGTTTTTT. It encodes CASSLRGLGGGNLPGELFF.

The chain joins TRBV7-9 to TRBJ2-7; the D gene is possibly TRBD1 (6 bases). Germline V lookup: CDR1 SEHNR, CDR2 FQNEAQ (reference sequence). CDR3 length: 16 residues. The V and J ends lost 2 bases and 5 bases respectively, with 19 bases between them. CDR3 protein: CASSLTPMNREHEQYF. CDR3 nucleotide sequence: TGTGCCAGCAGCTTAACCCCCATGAACAGGGAGCACGAGCAGTACTTC.

This CDR3 reads CAWRRPDRDTGELFF. CDR3 nucleotides: TGTGCCTGGAGGAGACCGGACAGAGACACCGGGGAGCTGTTTTTT. The chain employs TRBV30 and TRBJ2-2, with D possibly matching TRBD1 (6 bases). Germline V gene sequence: CDR1 GTSNPN, CDR2 SVGIG (reference sequence). The length of the CDR3 is 15 residues. The V and J ends lost 3 bases and 3 bases respectively, with 14 bases between them.

As to this clone: One end of the junction varies from germline; a read error may be responsible. The rearrangement joins TRBV28 to TRBJ1-3; D call uncertain. The CDR3 covers 10 residues. Looked up from germline, CDR1 is MDHEN and CDR2 is SYDVKM. CDR3 sequence reads: CASSFTSMHF. As DNA, the CDR3 is TGTGCCAGCAGTTTCACTAGCATGCATTTT.

V and J are TRBV7-9 and TRBJ2-7; tentative D call: TRBD2 (5 bases). Germline CDR1 and CDR2: SEHNR and FQNEAQ (reference sequence). CDR3 length: 15 amino acids. Trimming took 4 bases from V and 5 from J, leaving 18 bases between them. CDR3 coding DNA: TGTGCCAGCAGCTCTATCGGCCAAAGGCGGGACGAGCAGTACTTC. The encoded protein is CASSSIGQRRDEQYF.

This chain connects TRBV18 to TRBJ2-1; tentatively, D is TRBD2 (7 bases). This CDR3 contains 15 residues. From germline, CDR1 is KGHSH and CDR2 LQKENI. Trimming left V 3 bases short and J 0 bases short, with 9 bases between. CDR3 coding DNA: TGTGCCAGCTCACCGGGAGGGGGCTCCTACAATGAGCAGTTCTTC. Its protein is CASSPGGGSYNEQFF.

The rearrangement links TRBV4-2 to TRBJ2-2; D might be TRBD1 (6 bases). The CDR3 covers 13 residues. Germline V gene sequence: CDR1 LGHNA, CDR2 YNFKEQ. V was cut by 3 bases and J by 6 bases, with 8 bases left in between. CDR3 nucleotide sequence: TGTGCCAGCAGCCAGGGGGCCGCCGGGGAGCTGTTTTTT. This codes for CASSQGAAGELFF.

V usage is TRBV4-3 and J usage is TRBJ2-1; D gene unclear. V was pared by 1 base and J by 1 base, with 11 bases between. In germline, CDR1 is LGHNA, CDR2 YSLEER. This CDR3 has 16 amino acids. The CDR3 bases are TGCGCCAGCAGCCAAGGTTCGAGGAAGTCCTACAATGAGCAGTTCTTC. Amino acid sequence: CASSQGSRKSYNEQFF.

The rearrangement uses TRBV4-2 and TRBJ2-5; possible D gene TRBD2, 8 bases. Germline CDR1 reads LGHNA; CDR2 reads YNFKEQ. V lost 3 bases, J lost 4 bases, and 21 bases lay in between. This CDR3 region has 17 residues. CDR3: CASSQVRQGLGGETQYF. The CDR3 coding sequence is TGTGCCAGCAGCCAGGTTAGACAGGGACTAGGTGGAGAGACCCAGTACTTC.

V is TRBV27 and J is TRBJ2-5; D perhaps matches TRBD2 (6 bases). The CDR3 is 15 residues long. Germline V gene lookup returns CDR1 MNHEY and CDR2 SMNVEV (reference sequence). V was cut by 0 bases and J by 7 bases, with 15 bases left in between. This chain's CDR3 is CASSLSYGLEGTQYF. For the CDR3, the DNA is TGTGCCAGCAGTTTATCGTACGGGTTGGAGGGGACCCAGTACTTC.

The CDR3 region is CASSVTIAGGTDTQYF. In DNA, the CDR3 is TGTGCCAGCAGCGTAACCATAGCGGGGGGGACCGATACGCAGTATTTT. This sequence joins TRBV9 and TRBJ2-3; TRBD2 agrees at 11 bases. The CDR3 consists of 16 residues. J lost 6 bases, V lost 1 base, and 7 bases had no gene match. Looked up from germline, CDR1 is SGDLS and CDR2 is YYNGEE.

The gene calls are TRBV30 and TRBJ1-1; 7 bases are shared with TRBD1. Losses at the gene ends were 4 bases for V and 2 bases for J; bases not matched to a gene: 16. There are 17 residues in the CDR3. Germline V CDR1 and CDR2: GTSNPN, SVGIG (reference sequence). CDR3 DNA: TGTGCCTGGAAACCCCGAGACAGGGTCATGCCAAACACTGAAGCTTTCTTT. Protein: CAWKPRDRVMPNTEAFF.

V usage is TRBV28 and J usage is TRBJ1-6; D perhaps matches TRBD1 (5 bases). The CDR3 runs to 14 residues. Germline lookup yields CDR1 MDHEN and CDR2 SYDVKM. Trimming stripped 9 bases from V and 0 bases from J, with 9 bases between. DNA for the CDR3: TGTGCCAGTGGGGGGAGCTCCTATAATTCACCCCTCCACTTT. It encodes CASGGSSYNSPLHF.

The chain uses TRBV2 and TRBJ1-4; 10 bases align to TRBD1. This CDR3 is built from 15 residues. The J segment lost 4 bases and the V segment lost 6 bases, leaving 5 bases of the junction unmatched. Per the germline V gene, CDR1 is SNHLY and CDR2 is FYNNEI. The CDR3 sequence: CASRSGQGVNEKLFF. CDR3 nucleotide sequence: TGTGCCAGCAGGAGCGGACAGGGGGTTAATGAAAAACTGTTTTTT.

The chain has TRBV5-1 and TRBJ1-2, with D possibly being TRBD1 (5 bases). This CDR3 comprises 16 residues. From germline, CDR1 is SGHRS and CDR2 YFSETQ. The V end was cut by 1 base, the J end by 4 bases, with 17 bases between. CDR3 in amino acids: CASSLRDSRDGYGYTF. In DNA, the CDR3 is TGCGCCAGCAGCTTGCGGGACTCTCGGGATGGCTATGGCTACACCTTC.